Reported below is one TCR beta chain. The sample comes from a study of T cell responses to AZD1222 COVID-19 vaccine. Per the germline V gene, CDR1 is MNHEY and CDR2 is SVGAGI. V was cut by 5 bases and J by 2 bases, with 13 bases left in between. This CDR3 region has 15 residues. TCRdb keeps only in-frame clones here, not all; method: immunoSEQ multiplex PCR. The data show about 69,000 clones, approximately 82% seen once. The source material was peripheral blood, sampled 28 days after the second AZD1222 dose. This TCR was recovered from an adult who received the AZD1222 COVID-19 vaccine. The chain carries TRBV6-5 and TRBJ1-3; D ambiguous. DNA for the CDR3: TGTGCCAGCAGTAGGATATTGAAAGCTGGAAACACCATATATTTT. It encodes CASSRILKAGNTIYF.